The present T cell receptor beta chain was sequenced within a study of regulatory T cells in long-lasting Graves disease. General study findings and limits: Compared with new cases, persistent Graves' patients showed reduced TCR diversity.

To make TCR beta libraries, researchers used iRepertoire HTBI primers and Arm-PCR of CDR3 regions. TCRdb recomputed calls from the multiplex PCR reads with MiXCR, one row per CDR3 protein. The table includes hundreds of thousands of distinct CDR3 sequences, roughly 15% detected once. The time point is: newly diagnosed GD, antithyroid drugs for less than 3 months. PBMC-derived RNA was used for the TCR library. Blood from the periphery, about 9.7 milliliters in all, was drawn into EDTA tubes. Only one count was recorded for this clonotype. Antigen specificity is unknown. CDR3 length equals 15 residues. The trim removed 10 bases at V and 5 bases at J, leaving 12 bases unmatched. CDR1 and CDR2 from the germline V gene are ENHRY and SYGVKD. Separately, the same data were catalogued under a study of T cells in Graves' hyperthyroidism and ophthalmopathy. That work contributes: Using the HTBI primer set, a first-round RT-PCR was run on the TCR CDR3. The majority of expanded thyroid clonotypes above 0.001 also appeared in blood.

This material consisted of peripheral blood mononuclear cells (PBMCs), taken at new diagnosis, from a patient treated with antithyroid drugs. The chain has TRBV10-3 and TRBJ2-1; 9 bases match TRBD2. The TCR originated in a young woman with Graves disease. CDR3: CATGTLAGLHNEQFF. CDR3 DNA sequence: TGTGCCACCGGGACCCTAGCGGGACTTCACAATGAGCAGTTCTTC.